Each of the 8 T cell receptor beta chains below was sequenced from the same sample in a study of T cell responses to AZD1222 COVID-19 vaccine (dated by TCRdb to the early 2020s). The method behind the library was the immunoSEQ multiplex PCR assay. TCRdb stores this immuneACCESS table with in-frame sequences only. Part of the clones is absent; in the studies checked, under half of the shortfall reflects unresolved V genes, and no reason is known for the rest. The sample yields roughly 150,000 clones; approximately 90% were counted once. The ten biggest clones cover approximately 2% of the sample. The time point label, as the study defines it: baseline before first vaccination. The specimen was peripheral blood, collected on day 0 of AZD1222 vaccination. These receptors originate from an adult in good health.

The V gene is TRBV6-4, the J gene TRBJ2-2, with 8 nucleotides matching TRBD2. Germline CDR1 and CDR2: MRHNA and SNTAGT. The ends lost 5 bases at V and 0 bases at J; junction bases unmatched: 5. The CDR3 is 16 residues long. The CDR3 loop reads CASSPSGLSNTGELFF. The DNA for the CDR3 is TGTGCCAGCAGTCCTAGCGGGCTATCGAACACCGGGGAGCTGTTTTTT.

The CDR3 loop is CATSAGGVRYEQYF. Written as DNA, the CDR3 is TGTGCCACCTCCGCCGGGGGAGTCCGGTACGAGCAGTACTTC. The chain couples TRBV24-1 to TRBJ2-7; TRBD2 is a possible D gene (6 bases). CDR3 length: 14 residues. The ends were cut back, 9 bases at V and 4 bases at J, with 18 bases in the middle. CDR1 is KGHDR, CDR2 SFDVKD, per germline.

The chain combines TRBV11-2 with TRBJ2-3; 9 positions agree with TRBD2. Trimming cost V 3 bases and J 2 bases; bases outside gene matches: 3. CDR1 and CDR2 from the germline V gene are SGHAT and FQNNGV. The CDR3 has 15 amino acids. The CDR3 nucleotides read TGTGCCAGCAGCTTCTGGACTAGCGTCACAGATACGCAGTATTTT. As protein: CASSFWTSVTDTQYF.

This chain connects TRBV5-6 to TRBJ2-2; TRBD2 matches at 8 bases. Germline loops: CDR1 SGHDT, CDR2 YYEEEE. The V and J ends lost 8 bases and 7 bases, in that order; junction bases with no gene match: 10. CDR3 length: 14 residues. The chain's CDR3 is CASTGGPWVGELFF. The CDR3, as DNA: TGTGCCAGTACGGGAGGGCCCTGGGTCGGGGAGCTGTTTTTT.

The chain joins TRBV28 to TRBJ2-7; 9 nucleotides agree with TRBD1. Germline lookup yields CDR1 MDHEN and CDR2 SYDVKM. The V gene end was trimmed by 10 bases and the J gene end by 4 bases; junction bases not matched to a gene: 11. CDR3 length: 14 amino acids. CDR3 residues: CATELPDRGYEQYF. The CDR3 nucleotides are TGTGCCACCGAACTGCCGGACAGGGGTTACGAGCAGTACTTC. Looking up the rest from reference TRBV28 and TRBJ2-7 gives the full variable domain: DVKVTQSSRYLVKRTGEKVFLECVQDMDHENMFWYRQDPGLGLRLIYFSYDVKMKEKGDIPEGYSVSREKKERFSLILESASTNQTSMYLCATELPDRGYEQYFGPGTRLTVT.

The chain couples TRBV7-9 to TRBJ1-1; TRBD1 matches at 7 bases. The CDR3 loop spans 16 amino acids. The V gene's germline CDR1 is SEHNR and CDR2 FQNEAQ (reference sequence). V gave up 2 bases and J gave up 0 bases; unmatched junction bases: 6. CDR3 DNA: TGTGCCAGCAGCTTATTCGGCAGGGGGATGAACACTGAAGCTTTCTTT. Translation gives CASSLFGRGMNTEAFF.

The sample holds one count of this clone. The chain carries TRBV27 and TRBJ2-1, with 14 positions matching TRBD2. The CDR3 consists of 15 residues. The germline CDR1 and CDR2 sequences are MNHEY and SMNVEV (reference sequence). Trimming at V came to 7 bases and at J to 9 bases, leaving 8 bases not matched to a gene. In DNA, the CDR3 is TGTGCCAGCAATCTCCCGGGACTAGCGGGAGTTGAGCAGTTCTTC. Translation: CASNLPGLAGVEQFF.

The chain is built from TRBV6-5 and TRBJ2-7; 12 bases are shared with TRBD2. This CDR3 contains 12 residues. CDR1 MNHEY and CDR2 SVGAGI come from the germline V gene. Unmatched junction bases numbered 5, after V lost 11 bases and J lost 6 bases. The CDR3 nucleotides are TGTGCCTCGGGACTAGCGGGTTCCGAGCAGTACTTC. It is translated as CASGLAGSEQYF.